This TCR beta chain was found in a study of graft-versus-host responses after intestinal transplantation (dated by TCRdb to 2020 to 2023). For context, the study as a whole: Recipients received multivisceral, liver-intestinal, or isolated intestinal transplants. All recipients received anti-thymocyte globulin induction followed by maintenance tacrolimus and steroids for roughly three years. After intestinal transplantation, graft-versus-host and host-versus-graft alloreactive T cell clones were followed in the graft, circulation and bone marrow using bulk TCR-beta CDR3 sequencing. Alloreactive clones were identified by sequencing pre-transplant mixed lymphocyte reaction products and comparing these products with unstimulated pre-transplant donor and recipient T cells. The cohort enrolled 24 intestinal transplant recipients, one of whom was a retransplant, and a few patients without pretransplant specimens were excluded. A peak of at least 4% donor T cells among recipient peripheral blood mononuclear cells was the definition used for donor T cell macrochimerism. Samples from three later patients were sequenced in-house on an Illumina MiSeq with MiXCR processing rather than by the commercial service.

Receptor amplification or capture employed the immunoSEQ multiplex PCR assay. For most patients, genomic DNA was isolated with the Qiagen DNeasy Blood and Tissue Kit and sent frozen to Adaptive Biotechnologies for TCR sequencing. Adaptive Biotechnologies carried out high-throughput TCR-beta CDR3 sequencing of genomic DNA for most patients. For the original study's pipeline: Adaptive's ImmunoSEQ software was the source of the TCR sequencing data for 15 to 20 patients, while a few other patients were processed with MiXCR and VDJtools. To correct CD4 versus CD8 sorting errors, any sequence found in both subsets at a frequency ratio below 5:1 was removed. CDR3 nucleotide sequences shared by donor and recipient were removed because the origin of these sequences could not be assigned. To count as alloreactive, a clone needed at least 2-fold expansion over unstimulated cells and a minimum CFSE-low frequency of 0.002% (template counts) or 0.001% (read counts). Mappable clones were those detected in sequenced pre-transplant spleen, lymph node, or MLR CFSE-low populations of the donor or recipient. The cumulative frequency of alloreactive clones was calculated as a percentage of all sequences, weighted by copy number. Imported from immuneACCESS, the table was reduced by TCRdb to in-frame sequences with V and J called. These copies leave out some clones; in studies compared against another copy, an unresolved V gene accounts for under half, and the cause of the remainder is not known. V and J calls and clone size are those listed in that table; D and trimming were worked out from the DNA. In this sample the table shows 20,000 to 25,000 clones, 30% to 40% of which occur a single time. Of the sample, roughly a tenth falls within the top ten clones.

This clone turned up a few times. Base qualities are not at hand, and no much larger clone is one base apart. Summary of the overall study and its limitations: GvH clones turned up in recipient bone marrow, with some appearing earlier in ileal mucosa or blood, a pattern consistent with an intestinal mucosal origin. The relatively low number and heterogeneity of intestinal transplant patients limited the conclusions. Patients with donor T cell macrochimerism had high GvH to HvG T cell clonal ratios in their allografts. Early after transplant, peak levels of circulating GvH clones were found to be associated with declines in HvG clones.

The time point label on this specimen signifies: cells obtained before transplantation from donor or recipient. In mixed lymphocyte reactions, around 200,000 CFSE-labeled pre-transplant responders were plated with around 200,000 irradiated violet-dye-labeled stimulators and cultured for 6 days. After the mixed lymphocyte reaction, proliferating CD3+CD4+CFSE-low and CD3+CD8+CFSE-low responder cells were FACS-sorted on a BD Influx sorter. From the germline V gene, CDR1 is MNHNS and CDR2 is SASEGT. V is pruned by 3 bases and J by 4 bases, leaving 5 bases of the junction without a gene match. Measured from the cysteine to the phenylalanine, the CDR3 is 14 residues long. CDR3 DNA is the only sequence kept; it has 42 bases, read in frame from the first base.

The rearrangement joined TRBV6-1 to TRBJ2-7; 8 bases in the junction line up with TRBD2. Sequenced material: alloreactive CD8+ T cells from a mixed lymphocyte reaction culture, taken before intestinal transplant. The cell subset or site label, read with the paper, signifies: CFSE-low proliferating T cells sorted from approximately six-day pre-transplant mixed lymphocyte reaction (GvH or HvG direction). The sequence derives from a human patient who received an intestinal transplant. The CDR3 here reads CASSDGGGGYEQYF. The DNA is TGTGCCAGCAGTGACGGGGGGGGAGGATACGAGCAGTACTTC.